This TCR beta chain stems from a study of pediatric ulcerative colitis. Sequencing depth was up to 500,000 reads per sample. Produced via immunoSEQ multiplex PCR; TCRdb's table is partial and in-frame only. The sample has tens of thousands of clones; about 90% are singletons. Concerning this clone: Its antigen is still unknown.

Germline values: CDR1 SEHNR, CDR2 FQNEAQ (reference sequence). CDR3 length equals 14 residues. Trimming left V 1 base short and J 5 bases short, with 11 bases between. Findings of the study overall: Compared with controls, ulcerative colitis showed greater blood-rectum clone sharing. Clonal expansions reduced rectal repertoire diversity in acute severe colitis.

This sequence was found in a boy between 10 and 17 years old with severe ulcerative colitis. The rearrangement links TRBV7-9 to TRBJ1-2, with D maybe TRBD1 (5 bases). Specimen: blood. In nucleotides, the CDR3 is TGTGCCAGCAGCTTAGGAGGGGAGGGGTATGGCTACACCTTC. Its protein product is CASSLGGEGYGYTF. Full variable domain (rest looked up from reference TRBV7-9 and TRBJ1-2): DTGVSQNPRHKITKRGQNVTFRCDPISEHNRLYWYRQTLGQGPEFLTYFQNEAQLEKSRLLSDRFSAERPKGSFSTLEIQRTEQGDSAMYLCASSLGGEGYGYTFGSGTRLTVV.